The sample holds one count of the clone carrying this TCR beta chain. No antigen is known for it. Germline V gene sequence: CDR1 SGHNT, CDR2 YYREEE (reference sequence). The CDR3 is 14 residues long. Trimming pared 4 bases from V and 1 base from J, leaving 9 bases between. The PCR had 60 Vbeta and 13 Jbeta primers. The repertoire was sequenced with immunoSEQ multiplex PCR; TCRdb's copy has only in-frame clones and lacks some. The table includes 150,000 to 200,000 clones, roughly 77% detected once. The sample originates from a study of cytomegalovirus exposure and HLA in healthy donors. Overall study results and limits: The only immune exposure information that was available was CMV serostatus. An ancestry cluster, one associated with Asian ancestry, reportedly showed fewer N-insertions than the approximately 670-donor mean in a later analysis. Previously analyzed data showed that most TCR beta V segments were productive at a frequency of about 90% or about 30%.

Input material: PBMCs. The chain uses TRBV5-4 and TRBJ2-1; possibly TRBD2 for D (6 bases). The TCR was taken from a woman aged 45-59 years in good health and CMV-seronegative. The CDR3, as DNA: TGTGCCAGCAGCCGCGGGGATTCCTACAATGAGCAGTTCTTC. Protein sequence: CASSRGDSYNEQFF.